The 25 T cell receptor beta chains reported below all come from one sample, sequenced in a study of blood T cell repertoires in COVID-19. Profiling relied on immunoSEQ multiplex PCR, and the TCRdb table lists in-frame clones only, not all of them. The table includes about 260,000 clones, approximately 88% detected once. The sample was peripheral blood. These receptors were collected from a human donor in a cohort sampled during active COVID-19.

The CDR3 DNA is TGCGCCAGCAGCACCGGGACAGGGACAAGCGAGCAGTACTTC. Translated: CASSTGTGTSEQYF. V is TRBV5-1 and J is TRBJ2-7, with 9 bases fitting TRBD1. CDR1 and CDR2 from the germline V gene are SGHRS and YFSETQ. V shed 4 bases and J 6 bases; nucleotides not matched to a gene: 8. CDR3 length: 14 amino acids.

This clone showed up just once. The V and J genes are TRBV28 and TRBJ1-3; 9 bases match TRBD1. V was clipped by 4 bases and J by 1 base; unmatched bases: 8. Germline CDR1 reads MDHEN; CDR2 reads SYDVKM. The CDR3 runs to 17 residues. CDR3 loop: CASSSVGQGFSGNTIYF. The CDR3 DNA follows: TGTGCCAGCAGTTCTGTTGGACAGGGGTTTTCTGGAAACACCATATATTTT.

The rearrangement uses TRBV6-2 or TRBV6-3 and TRBJ2-7; 8 bases line up with TRBD2. This CDR3 has 15 residues. Germline V gene sequence: CDR1 MNHEY, CDR2 SVGEGT. Trimming at V came to 2 bases and at J to 4 bases, leaving 7 bases not matched to a gene. DNA of the CDR3: TGTGCCAGCAGTTACCAAGGGCTAGCGGGTTACGAGCAGTACTTC. Residues: CASSYQGLAGYEQYF.

This clone was picked up a small number of times. The V gene is TRBV4-1, the J gene TRBJ2-7, with D possibly being TRBD1 (5 bases). Between the trimmed V and J ends, which lost 0 bases and 3 bases, there was a span of 12 bases. CDR3 size: 15 residues. CDR1 and CDR2 (germline): MGHRA, YSYEKL. The chain's CDR3 is CASSQEGDSFYEQYF. Written as DNA, the CDR3 is TGCGCCAGCAGCCAAGAAGGAGACAGCTTCTACGAGCAGTACTTC.

Comment on this clone: Other DNA sequences in this specimen translate into the identical CDR3. This chain connects TRBV5-1 to TRBJ1-3; the D is unclear. V lost 0 bases and J lost 0, with 10 bases in between. Germline V CDR1 and CDR2: SGHRS, YFSETQ. The CDR3 spans 16 residues. As DNA, the CDR3 is TGCGCCAGCAGCTTGGCCGGACTCAGCTCTGGAAACACCATATATTTT. This codes for CASSLAGLSSGNTIYF.

Turning to this clone: In the same sample, other DNA sequences code for this CDR3. The rearrangement uses TRBV30 and TRBJ1-1, with a tentative D call TRBD1 (6 bases). The CDR3 consists of 13 residues. Per germline, CDR1 GTSNPN and CDR2 SVGIG (reference sequence). Trimming removed 1 base at V and 2 bases at J, with 8 bases between. The CDR3 coding sequence is TGTGCCTGGAGTGGAGGGGGAAACACTGAAGCTTTCTTT. Residues: CAWSGGGNTEAFF.

This chain joins TRBV6-5 and TRBJ1-2, with a possible D match to TRBD1 (5 bases). V lost 5 bases to trimming and J lost 0 bases, with 10 bases between them. This CDR3 spans 14 amino acids. Germline V gene lookup returns CDR1 MNHEY and CDR2 SVGAGI. CDR3 in DNA: TGTGCCAGCAGTCCAGGGTTCTCTAACTATGGCTACACCTTC. It codes for CASSPGFSNYGYTF.

This chain uses TRBV6-1 with TRBJ2-3; TRBD2 aligns across 14 bases. The CDR3 consists of 18 residues. V trimming: 4 bases; J trimming: 2 bases; junction bases outside the gene matches: 8. Germline V CDR1 and CDR2: MNHNS, SASEGT. In DNA form, the CDR3 reads TGTGCCAGCAGTGGAAGGGGGACTAGCGGGGGCTTCACAGATACGCAGTATTTT. It is translated as CASSGRGTSGGFTDTQYF.

The rearrangement uses TRBV7-3 and TRBJ2-7; TRBD1 might be the D (5 bases). The V end was cut by 2 bases, the J end by 3 bases, with 8 bases between. CDR1 is SGHTA, CDR2 FQGTGA, per germline. The CDR3 has 13 amino acids. This CDR3 is CASSLGDSYEQYF. In nucleotides, the CDR3 is TGTGCCAGCAGCTTAGGTGACAGCTACGAGCAGTACTTC.

J is TRBJ2-1 and V is TRBV7-8; 11 positions agree with TRBD2. The ends lost 5 bases at V and 5 bases at J; junction bases unmatched: 8. CDR1 and CDR2 from the germline V gene are SGHVS and FQNEAQ. This CDR3 has 16 residues. The CDR3 here is CASSSRLAGRHNEQFF. CDR3 bases: TGTGCCAGCAGCAGCAGACTAGCGGGAAGGCACAATGAGCAGTTCTTC.

The chain has TRBV9 and TRBJ2-1, with TRBD2 matching 11 bases. V gave up 3 bases and J gave up 7 bases; unmatched junction bases: 3. The CDR3 has 14 residues. Germline values: CDR1 SGDLS, CDR2 YYNGEE. CDR3 region: CASSGSGGGNEQFF. In DNA form, the CDR3 reads TGTGCCAGCAGCGGTAGCGGGGGGGGGAATGAGCAGTTCTTC.

This chain joins TRBV6-1 and TRBJ1-5; 10 nucleotides agree with TRBD1. Germline V lookup: CDR1 MNHNS, CDR2 SASEGT. The CDR3 spans 18 residues. Unmatched junction bases numbered 7, after V lost 2 bases and J lost 0 bases. CDR3 sequence reads: CASSERDRGIYSNQPQHF. DNA for the CDR3: TGTGCCAGCAGTGAAAGGGACAGGGGAATTTATAGCAATCAGCCCCAGCATTTT.

The DNA for the CDR3 is TGTGCCAGCAGCGTAGGAGTGGCGGGGACAGGCACTCAAGAGTACTTC. Protein sequence: CASSVGVAGTGTQEYF. The chain has TRBV9 and TRBJ2-7, with TRBD1 identical over 8 bases. The junction had 16 bases not matched to a gene; V was cut back by 0 bases and J by 11 bases. Germline-derived CDR1 and CDR2 are SGDLS and YYNGEE. The CDR3 has 16 amino acids.

The chain recombines TRBV6-5 with TRBJ2-7, with a tentative D call TRBD1 (5 bases). The V end lost 4 bases, the J end lost 4 bases, and 8 bases lay between the germline ends. This CDR3 has 12 residues. Per germline, CDR1 MNHEY and CDR2 SVGAGI. The CDR3 nucleotides are TGTGCCAGCAGTTCAAGGGGTTACGAGCAGTACTTC. Translating gives CASSSRGYEQYF.

There are a few counts of this clone. This sample includes further DNA sequences coding for the same CDR3. The DNA for the CDR3 is TGTGCCAGCTCACCCGGACAGGGGAACTATGGCTACACCTTC. This sequence encodes CASSPGQGNYGYTF. The V call is TRBV18, the J call TRBJ1-2; TRBD1 matches 9 bases. The CDR3 sequence is 14 residues long. Germline V gives CDR1 KGHSH, CDR2 LQKENI. The V segment lost 3 bases and the J segment 2 bases; nucleotides outside the gene matches: 1.

The chain is built from TRBV7-2 and TRBJ1-2; tentatively, D is TRBD1 (5 bases). The germline V and J ends were trimmed by 5 bases and 8 bases, with 15 bases remaining between them. CDR1 and CDR2 from the germline V gene are SGHTA and FQGNSA. This CDR3 contains 13 residues. CDR3 region: CASSGRGGSGYTF. The CDR3 DNA follows: TGTGCCAGCAGCGGCCGGGGGGGGAGCGGCTACACCTTC.

This clone was counted once. DNA of the CDR3: TGTGCCAGCAGCTTGGGGACAGGGGATTTGGGTGGCTACACCTTC. Protein product: CASSLGTGDLGGYTF. The chain links TRBV7-9 to TRBJ1-2, with 10 positions matching TRBD1. V trimming: 3 bases; J trimming: 7 bases; junction bases outside the gene matches: 8. The CDR3 consists of 15 residues. Germline CDR1 is SEHNR and CDR2 is FQNEAQ (reference sequence).

The rearrangement uses TRBV5-6 and TRBJ1-2, with 10 bases identical to TRBD1. The J segment lost 2 bases and the V segment lost 3 bases, leaving 7 bases of the junction unmatched. Germline CDR1 is SGHDT and CDR2 is YYEEEE. The length of the CDR3 is 16 residues. The CDR3 DNA sequence: TGTGCCAGCAGCTCCGGGACAGGGGCATTAAACTATGGCTACACCTTC. Amino acids: CASSSGTGALNYGYTF.

The chain links TRBV7-2 to TRBJ1-2; a possible D gene is TRBD1 (6 bases). Trimming stripped 7 bases from V and 6 bases from J, with 15 bases between. In germline, CDR1 is SGHTA, CDR2 FQGNSA. This CDR3 has 13 residues. The CDR3 nucleotides read TGTGCCAGCACCTGGATGGGGGCTGATGGCTACACCTTC. Protein: CASTWMGADGYTF.

The chain has TRBV18 and TRBJ2-7; the D is unclear. Germline V CDR1 and CDR2: KGHSH, LQKENI. V was pared by 2 bases and J by 1 base, with 9 bases between. The CDR3 spans 14 residues. CDR3 in amino acids: CASSPISSSYEQYF. The CDR3 nucleotides read TGTGCCAGCTCACCAATAAGCTCATCCTACGAGCAGTACTTC.

The V call is TRBV3-1 (or the pseudogene TRBV3-2), the J call TRBJ1-3; maybe TRBD1 (5 bases). Germline CDR1 reads LGHDT; CDR2 reads YNNKEL (reference sequence). The CDR3 is 16 amino acids. The V end lost 0 bases, the J end lost 4 bases, and 13 bases lay between the germline ends. The DNA of the CDR3 is TGTGCCAGCAGCCAAGATTATTCAGGGTTCGGAAACACCATATATTTT. This encodes CASSQDYSGFGNTIYF.

The CDR3 reads CASSRQGRNYEQYF. Written as DNA, the CDR3 is TGTGCCAGTAGTAGGCAGGGGAGAAATTACGAGCAGTACTTC. V is TRBV19 and J is TRBJ2-7, with TRBD1 as a possible D gene (6 bases). Trimming took off 4 bases at V and 4 bases at J, with 14 bases between the two ends. Per the germline V gene, CDR1 is LNHDA and CDR2 is SQIVND (reference sequence). The CDR3 covers 14 residues.

This rearrangement joins TRBV28 to TRBJ2-7; D might be TRBD2 (5 bases). The germline V gene encodes CDR1 MDHEN and CDR2 SYDVKM. Trimming removed 2 bases at V and 0 bases at J, with 11 bases between. The CDR3 spans 15 residues. The CDR3 nucleotides are TGTGCCAGCAGTTTAAGCCGGGGTAGCTCCTACGAGCAGTACTTC. Translating gives CASSLSRGSSYEQYF.

The CDR3 protein is CASSGPVSYEQYF. CDR3 in DNA: TGTGCCAGCAGCGGGCCCGTCTCCTACGAGCAGTACTTC. The chain combines TRBV5-8 with TRBJ2-7, with D uncertain. From germline, CDR1 is SGHTS and CDR2 YDEGEE. This CDR3 is 13 amino acids long. V lost 4 bases to trimming and J lost 0 bases, with 8 bases between them.

This sequence joins TRBV9 and TRBJ2-3; 8 bases fit TRBD1. The CDR3 contains 18 residues. The germline V gene has CDR1 SGDLS and CDR2 YYNGEE. With V trimmed by 0 bases and J by 5 bases, 14 bases remained unmatched. The CDR3 loop is CASSVAGWSGGSQDTQYF. DNA of the CDR3: TGTGCCAGCAGCGTAGCGGGATGGTCAGGGGGCTCTCAAGATACGCAGTATTTT.